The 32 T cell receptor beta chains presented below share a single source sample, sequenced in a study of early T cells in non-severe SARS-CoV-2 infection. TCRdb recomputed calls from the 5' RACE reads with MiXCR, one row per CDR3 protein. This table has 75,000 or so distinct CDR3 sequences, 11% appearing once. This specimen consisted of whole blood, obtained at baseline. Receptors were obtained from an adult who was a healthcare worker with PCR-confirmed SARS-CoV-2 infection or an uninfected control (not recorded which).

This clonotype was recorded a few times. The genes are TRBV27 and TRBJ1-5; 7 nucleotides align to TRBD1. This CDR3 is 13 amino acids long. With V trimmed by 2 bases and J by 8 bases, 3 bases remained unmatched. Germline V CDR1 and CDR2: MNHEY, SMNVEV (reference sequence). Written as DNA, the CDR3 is TGTGCCAGCAGTTTAGGCAGGGGGAAGCCCCAGCATTTT. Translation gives CASSLGRGKPQHF.

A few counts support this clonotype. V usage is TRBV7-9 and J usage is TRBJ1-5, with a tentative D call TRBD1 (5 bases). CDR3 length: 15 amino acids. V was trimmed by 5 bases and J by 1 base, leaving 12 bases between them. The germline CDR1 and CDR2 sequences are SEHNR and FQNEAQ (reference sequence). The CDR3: CASSMGLVSNQPQHF. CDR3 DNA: TGTGCCAGCAGCATGGGACTGGTGAGCAATCAGCCCCAGCATTTT.

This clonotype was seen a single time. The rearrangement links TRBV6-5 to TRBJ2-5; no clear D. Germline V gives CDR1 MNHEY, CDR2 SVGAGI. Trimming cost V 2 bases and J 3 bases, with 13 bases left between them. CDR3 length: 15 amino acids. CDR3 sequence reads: CASSYHLVPEETQYF. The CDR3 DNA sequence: TGTGCCAGCAGTTACCACCTAGTGCCCGAAGAGACCCAGTACTTC.

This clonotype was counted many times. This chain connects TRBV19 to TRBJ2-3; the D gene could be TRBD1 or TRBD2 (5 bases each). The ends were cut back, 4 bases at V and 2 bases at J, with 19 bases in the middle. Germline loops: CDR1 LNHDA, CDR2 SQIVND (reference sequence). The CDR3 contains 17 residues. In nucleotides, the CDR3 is TGTGCCAGTAGTAACCTACGGGGCGAGGGACCCACAGATACGCAGTATTTT. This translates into CASSNLRGEGPTDTQYF.

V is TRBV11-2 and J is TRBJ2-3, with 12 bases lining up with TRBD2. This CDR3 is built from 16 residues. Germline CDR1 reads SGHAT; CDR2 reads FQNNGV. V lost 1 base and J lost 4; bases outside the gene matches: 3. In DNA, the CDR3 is TGTGCCAGCAGCTTAGCACTAGCGGGAGGAGCAGATACGCAGTATTTT. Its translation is CASSLALAGGADTQYF. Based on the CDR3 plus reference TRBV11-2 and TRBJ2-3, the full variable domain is EAGVAQSPRYKIIEKRQSVAFWCNPISGHATLYWYQQILGQGPKLLIQFQNNGVVDDSQLPKDRFSAERLKGVDSTLKIQPAKLEDSAVYLCASSLALAGGADTQYFGPGTRLTVL.

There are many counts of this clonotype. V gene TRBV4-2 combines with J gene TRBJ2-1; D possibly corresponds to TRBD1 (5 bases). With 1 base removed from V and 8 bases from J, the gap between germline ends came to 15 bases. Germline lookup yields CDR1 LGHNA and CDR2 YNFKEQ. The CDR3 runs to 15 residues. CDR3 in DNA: TGTGCCAGCAGCCAAGCCGGACAAAGATACGATGAGCAGTTCTTC. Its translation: CASSQAGQRYDEQFF.

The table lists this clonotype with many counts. CDR3 DNA: TGTGCCAGCTCACACGATACCAGTTATGGCTACACCTTC. Translation gives CASSHDTSYGYTF. The genes are TRBV18 and TRBJ1-2; D is undetermined. Germline CDR1 KGHSH, CDR2 LQKENI. The CDR3 sequence is 13 residues long. The germline V and J ends were trimmed by 4 bases and 5 bases, with 11 bases remaining between them.

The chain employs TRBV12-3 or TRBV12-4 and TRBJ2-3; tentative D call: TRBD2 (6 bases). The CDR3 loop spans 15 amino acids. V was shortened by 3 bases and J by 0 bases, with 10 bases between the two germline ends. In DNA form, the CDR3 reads TGTGCCAGCAGTTTGGGGGACTCCAGCACAGATACGCAGTATTTT. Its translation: CASSLGDSSTDTQYF.

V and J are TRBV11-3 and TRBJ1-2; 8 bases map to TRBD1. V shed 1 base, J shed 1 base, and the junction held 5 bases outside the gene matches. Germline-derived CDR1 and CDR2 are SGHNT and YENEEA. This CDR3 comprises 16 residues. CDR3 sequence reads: CASSLAGTGFNYGYTF. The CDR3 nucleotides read TGTGCCAGCAGCTTAGCCGGGACAGGATTTAACTATGGCTACACCTTC.

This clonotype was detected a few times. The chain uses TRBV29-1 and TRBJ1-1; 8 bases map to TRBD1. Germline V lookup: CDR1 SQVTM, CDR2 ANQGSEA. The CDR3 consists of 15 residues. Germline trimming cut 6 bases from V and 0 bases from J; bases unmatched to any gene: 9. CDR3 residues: CSVLRTGTMNTEAFF. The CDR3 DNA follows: TGCAGCGTCCTAAGGACAGGGACCATGAACACTGAAGCTTTCTTT.

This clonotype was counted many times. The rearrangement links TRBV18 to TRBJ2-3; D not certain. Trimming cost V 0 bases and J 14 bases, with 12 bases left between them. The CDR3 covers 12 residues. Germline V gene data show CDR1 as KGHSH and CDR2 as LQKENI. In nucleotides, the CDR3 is TGTGCCAGCTCACCACCGAACCAAGGTCTGTATTTT. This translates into CASSPPNQGLYF.

Here the CDR3 DNA reads TGTGCCAGCAGCTGGGGACTAGCGGGGGGTACAGATACGCAGTATTTT. Translated: CASSWGLAGGTDTQYF. The rearrangement links TRBV11-2 to TRBJ2-3; 15 nucleotides align to TRBD2. CDR3 length: 16 amino acids. Per germline, CDR1 SGHAT and CDR2 FQNNGV. With 4 bases clipped from V and 3 bases from J, the junction kept 2 bases outside the gene matches.

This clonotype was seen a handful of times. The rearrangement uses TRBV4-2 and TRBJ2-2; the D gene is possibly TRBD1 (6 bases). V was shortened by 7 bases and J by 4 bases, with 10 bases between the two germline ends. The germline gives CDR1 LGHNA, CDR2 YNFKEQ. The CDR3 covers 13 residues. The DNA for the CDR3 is TGTGCCAGCAATCAGGGGAGCACCGGGGAGCTGTTTTTT. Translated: CASNQGSTGELFF.

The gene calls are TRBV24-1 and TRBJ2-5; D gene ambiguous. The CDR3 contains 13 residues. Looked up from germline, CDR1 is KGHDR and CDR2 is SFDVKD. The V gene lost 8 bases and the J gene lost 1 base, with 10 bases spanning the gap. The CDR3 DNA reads TGTGCCACCACTATAGAGTTCCAAGAGACCCAGTACTTC. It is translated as CATTIEFQETQYF.

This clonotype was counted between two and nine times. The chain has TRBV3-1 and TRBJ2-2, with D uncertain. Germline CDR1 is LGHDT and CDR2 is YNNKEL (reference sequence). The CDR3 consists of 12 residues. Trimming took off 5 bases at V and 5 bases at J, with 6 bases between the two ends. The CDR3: CASSKGTGELFF. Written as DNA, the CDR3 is TGTGCCAGCAGCAAAGGAACCGGGGAGCTGTTTTTT.

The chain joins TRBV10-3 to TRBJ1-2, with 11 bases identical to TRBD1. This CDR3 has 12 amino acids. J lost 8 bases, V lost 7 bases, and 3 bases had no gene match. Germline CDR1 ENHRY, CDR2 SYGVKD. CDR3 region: CAIMGQGGGYTF. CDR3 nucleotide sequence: TGTGCCATCATGGGACAGGGGGGAGGCTACACCTTC.

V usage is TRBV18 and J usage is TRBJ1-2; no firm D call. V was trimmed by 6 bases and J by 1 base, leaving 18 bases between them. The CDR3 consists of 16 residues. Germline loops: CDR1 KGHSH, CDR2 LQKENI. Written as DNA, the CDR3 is TGTGCCAGCTCGCAATTAATCCCCCCAGTTAACTATGGCTACACCTTC. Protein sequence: CASSQLIPPVNYGYTF.

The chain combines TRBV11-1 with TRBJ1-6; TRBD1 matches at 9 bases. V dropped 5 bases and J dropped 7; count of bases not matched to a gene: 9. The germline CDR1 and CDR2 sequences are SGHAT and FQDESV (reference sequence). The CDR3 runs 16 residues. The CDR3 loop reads CASSLRQGGLNSPLHF. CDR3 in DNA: TGTGCCAGCAGCCTGAGACAGGGGGGATTAAATTCACCCCTCCACTTT.

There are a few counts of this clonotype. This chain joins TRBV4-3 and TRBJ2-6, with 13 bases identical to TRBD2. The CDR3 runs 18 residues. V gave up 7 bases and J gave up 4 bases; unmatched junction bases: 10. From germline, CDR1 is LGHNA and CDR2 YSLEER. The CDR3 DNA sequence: TGCGCCAGCACAAGACTAGCGGGAGGACTAACGGGGGCCAACGTCCTGACTTTC. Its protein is CASTRLAGGLTGANVLTF.

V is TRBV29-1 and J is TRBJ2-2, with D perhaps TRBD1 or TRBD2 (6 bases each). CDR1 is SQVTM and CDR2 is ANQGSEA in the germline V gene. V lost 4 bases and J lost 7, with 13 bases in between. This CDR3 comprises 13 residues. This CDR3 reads CSVAVGGNGELFF. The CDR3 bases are TGCAGCGTTGCTGTGGGGGGCAACGGGGAGCTGTTTTTT.

This CDR3 is CASSLAGGTGELFF. The CDR3 bases are TGTGCCAGCAGCTTAGCGGGCGGCACCGGGGAGCTGTTTTTT. The chain carries TRBV7-9 and TRBJ2-2; D unclear. Germline loops: CDR1 SEHNR, CDR2 FQNEAQ (reference sequence). This CDR3 has 14 amino acids. V was trimmed by 0 bases and J by 4 bases, leaving 6 bases between them.

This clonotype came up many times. The CDR3 nucleotides read TGTGCCAGCAGTCCTTCCGGGACAGGGACGGGTCAGCCCCAGCATTTT. Translation gives CASSPSGTGTGQPQHF. This chain connects TRBV2 to TRBJ1-5, with 9 bases identical to TRBD1. Trimming took 5 bases from V and 6 from J; bases not matched to a gene: 11. From germline, CDR1 is SNHLY and CDR2 FYNNEI. The CDR3 is 16 amino acids.

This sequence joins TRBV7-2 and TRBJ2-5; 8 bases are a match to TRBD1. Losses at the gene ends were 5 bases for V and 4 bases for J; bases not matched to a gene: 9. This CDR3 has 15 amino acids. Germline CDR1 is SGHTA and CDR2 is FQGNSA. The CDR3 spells CASSTRQGFLETQYF. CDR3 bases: TGTGCCAGCAGCACTAGACAGGGGTTTCTAGAGACCCAGTACTTC.

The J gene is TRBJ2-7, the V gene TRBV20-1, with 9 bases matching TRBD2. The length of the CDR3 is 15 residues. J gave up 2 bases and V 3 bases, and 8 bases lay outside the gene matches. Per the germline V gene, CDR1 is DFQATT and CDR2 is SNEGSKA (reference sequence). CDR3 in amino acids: CSASSASGVTYEQYF. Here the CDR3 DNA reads TGCAGTGCTAGTTCCGCTAGCGGGGTAACCTACGAGCAGTACTTC.

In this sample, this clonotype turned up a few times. The CDR3 nucleotides are TGTGCCAGCAGCCTTAGCGGGGGGGCTGGAGGGCAGTATTTT. Protein sequence: CASSLSGGAGGQYF. This chain connects TRBV5-5 to TRBJ2-3; 11 nucleotides agree with TRBD2. From germline, CDR1 is SGHKS and CDR2 YYEKEE (reference sequence). After removal of 4 bases from V and 11 bases from J, the junction contained 9 bases not matched to a gene. The CDR3 is made up of 14 amino acids.

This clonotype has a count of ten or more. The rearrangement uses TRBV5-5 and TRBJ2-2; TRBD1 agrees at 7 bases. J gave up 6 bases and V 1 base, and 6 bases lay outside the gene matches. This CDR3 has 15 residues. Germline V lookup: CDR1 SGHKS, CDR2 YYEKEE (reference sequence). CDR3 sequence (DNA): TGTGCCAGCAGCTTGTGGGACAGTGGGCCCGGGGAGCTGTTTTTT. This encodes CASSLWDSGPGELFF.

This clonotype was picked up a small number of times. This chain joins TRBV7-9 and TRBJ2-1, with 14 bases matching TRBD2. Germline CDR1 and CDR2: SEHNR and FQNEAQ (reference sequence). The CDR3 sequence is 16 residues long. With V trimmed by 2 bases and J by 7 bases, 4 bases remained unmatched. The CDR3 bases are TGTGCCAGCAGCTTACCGGGACTAGCGGGGGCTAATGAGCAGTTCTTC. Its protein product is CASSLPGLAGANEQFF. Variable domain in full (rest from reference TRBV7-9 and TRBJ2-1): DTGVSQNPRHKITKRGQNVTFRCDPISEHNRLYWYRQTLGQGPEFLTYFQNEAQLEKSRLLSDRFSAERPKGSFSTLEIQRTEQGDSAMYLCASSLPGLAGANEQFFGPGTRLTVL.

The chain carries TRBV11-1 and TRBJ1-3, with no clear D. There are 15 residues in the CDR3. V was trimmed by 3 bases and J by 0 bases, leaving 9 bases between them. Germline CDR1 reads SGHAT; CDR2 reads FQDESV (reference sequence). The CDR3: CASSFSAYSGNTIYF. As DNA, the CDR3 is TGTGCCAGCAGCTTCTCAGCCTACTCTGGAAACACCATATATTTT.

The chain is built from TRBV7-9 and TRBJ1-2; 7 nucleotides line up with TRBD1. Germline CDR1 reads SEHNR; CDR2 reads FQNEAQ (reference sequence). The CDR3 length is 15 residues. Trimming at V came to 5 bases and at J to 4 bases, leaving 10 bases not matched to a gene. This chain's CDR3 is CASSPQTGNPYGYTF. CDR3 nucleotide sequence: TGTGCCAGCAGCCCCCAGACAGGGAATCCCTATGGCTACACCTTC.

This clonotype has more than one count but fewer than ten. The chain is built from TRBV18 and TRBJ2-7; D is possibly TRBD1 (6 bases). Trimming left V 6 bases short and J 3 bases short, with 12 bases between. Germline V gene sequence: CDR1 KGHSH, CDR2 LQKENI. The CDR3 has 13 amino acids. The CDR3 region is CASSLDRSYEQYF. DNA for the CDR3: TGTGCCAGCTCCCTCGACAGGAGCTACGAGCAGTACTTC.

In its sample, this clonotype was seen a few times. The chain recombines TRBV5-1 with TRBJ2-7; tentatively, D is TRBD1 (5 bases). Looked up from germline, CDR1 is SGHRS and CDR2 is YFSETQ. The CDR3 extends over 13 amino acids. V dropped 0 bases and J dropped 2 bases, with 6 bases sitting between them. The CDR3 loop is CASSLEGPYEQYF. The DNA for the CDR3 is TGCGCCAGCAGCTTGGAGGGGCCCTACGAGCAGTACTTC.

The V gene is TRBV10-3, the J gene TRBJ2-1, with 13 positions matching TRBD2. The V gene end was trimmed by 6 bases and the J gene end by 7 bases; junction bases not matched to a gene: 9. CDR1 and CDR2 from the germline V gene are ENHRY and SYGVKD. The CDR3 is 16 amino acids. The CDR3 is CAIRATGTSGMNEQFF. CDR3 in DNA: TGTGCCATCAGGGCAACCGGGACTAGCGGGATGAATGAGCAGTTCTTC.